The clone carrying this T cell receptor (beta chain) was recorded a few times. Its specificity is not known. TCRdb processed the 5' RACE reads anew with MiXCR; each CDR3 protein has one entry. The data contain 160,000 or so distinct CDR3 sequences, around 8.9% of them singletons. This entry belongs to a study of CD8 T cells in ankylosing spondylitis. General study findings and limits: Disease-linked clones reportedly concentrated significantly in matched ankylosing spondylitis synovial fluid.

The receptor's source is a female donor with ankylosing spondylitis or in good health (not recorded which). The sequencing input was blood, either unsorted or a sorted T cell fraction (not recorded which).

CDR3 sequence (DNA): TGTGCCAGCAGTGAAAGGGTACTAGCGGGAGAGGAAGATACGCAGTATTTT. It yields the protein CASSERVLAGEEDTQYF. J is TRBJ2-3 and V is TRBV6-1, with 11 bases fitting TRBD2. Trimming at V came to 2 bases and at J to 5 bases, leaving 9 bases not matched to a gene. CDR3 size: 17 residues. CDR1 and CDR2 (germline): MNHNS, SASEGT.